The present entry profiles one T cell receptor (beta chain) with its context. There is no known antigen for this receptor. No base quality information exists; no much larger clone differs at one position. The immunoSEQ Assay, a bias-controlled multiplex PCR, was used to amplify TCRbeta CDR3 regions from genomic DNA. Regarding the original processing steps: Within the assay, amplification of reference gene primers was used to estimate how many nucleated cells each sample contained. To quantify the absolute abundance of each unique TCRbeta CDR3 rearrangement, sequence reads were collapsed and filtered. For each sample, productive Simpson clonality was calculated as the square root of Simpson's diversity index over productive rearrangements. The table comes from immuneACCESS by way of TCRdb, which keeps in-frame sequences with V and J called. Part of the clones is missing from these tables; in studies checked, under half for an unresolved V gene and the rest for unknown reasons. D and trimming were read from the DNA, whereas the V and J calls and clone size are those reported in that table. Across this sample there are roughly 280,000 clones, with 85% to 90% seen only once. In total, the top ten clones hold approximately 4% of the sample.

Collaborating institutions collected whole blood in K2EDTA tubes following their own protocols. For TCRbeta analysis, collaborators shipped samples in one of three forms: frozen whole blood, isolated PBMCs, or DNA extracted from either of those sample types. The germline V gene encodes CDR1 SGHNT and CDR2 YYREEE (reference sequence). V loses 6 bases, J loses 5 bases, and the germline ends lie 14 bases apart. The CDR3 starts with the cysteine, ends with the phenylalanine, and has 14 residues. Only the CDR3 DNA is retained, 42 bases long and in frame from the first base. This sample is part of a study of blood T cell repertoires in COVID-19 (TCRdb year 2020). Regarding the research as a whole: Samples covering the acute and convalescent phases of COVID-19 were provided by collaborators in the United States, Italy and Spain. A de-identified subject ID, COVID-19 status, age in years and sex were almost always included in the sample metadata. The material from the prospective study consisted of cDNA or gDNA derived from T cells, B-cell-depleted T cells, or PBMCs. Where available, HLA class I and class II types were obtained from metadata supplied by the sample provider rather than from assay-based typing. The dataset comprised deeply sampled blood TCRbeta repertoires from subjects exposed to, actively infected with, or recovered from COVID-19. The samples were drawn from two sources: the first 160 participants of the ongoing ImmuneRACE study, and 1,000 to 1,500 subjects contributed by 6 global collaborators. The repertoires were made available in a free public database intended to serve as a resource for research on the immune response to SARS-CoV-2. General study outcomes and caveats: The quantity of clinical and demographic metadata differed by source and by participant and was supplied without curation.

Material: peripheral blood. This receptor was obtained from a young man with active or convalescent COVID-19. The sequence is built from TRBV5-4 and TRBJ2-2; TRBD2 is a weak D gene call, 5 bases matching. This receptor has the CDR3 CASNFDPGTGELFF. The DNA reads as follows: TGTGCCAGCAACTTTGATCCGGGGACCGGGGAGCTGTTTTTT. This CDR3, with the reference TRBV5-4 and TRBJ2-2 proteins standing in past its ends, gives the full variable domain ETGVTQSPTHLIKTRGQQVTLRCSSQSGHNTVSWYQQALGQGPQFIFQYYREEENGRGNFPPRFSGLQFPNYSSELNVNALELDDSALYLCASNFDPGTGELFFGEGSRLTVL.